The source of this T cell receptor (beta chain) is a study of blood T cell repertoires in COVID-19. About the study: In each case, the material was cDNA or gDNA derived from T cells, B-cell-depleted T cells, or PBMCs.

Generated by immunoSEQ multiplex PCR, the TCRdb table keeps only in-frame clones and is missing some. Of about 240,000 clones in the sample, about 86% were seen once. The CDR3 has 15 amino acids. In germline, CDR1 is LGHDT, CDR2 YNNKEL (reference sequence). Trimming removed 0 bases from V and 1 base from J, with 8 bases in between. This chain uses TRBV3-1 (or the pseudogene TRBV3-2) with TRBJ2-3, with D maybe TRBD2 (5 bases). The sequenced material came from peripheral blood. The TCR was taken from a woman older than 75 with acute or convalescent COVID-19. CDR3 protein: CASSQEPGGTDTQYF. CDR3 nucleotides: TGTGCCAGCAGCCAAGAACCCGGGGGCACAGATACGCAGTATTTT.